This TCR beta chain was sequenced during a study of regulatory T cells in long-lasting Graves disease. There are many counts of this clonotype. According to the study, TCR beta libraries were built with iRepertoire HTBI primers and CDR3-region Arm-PCR. TCRdb re-called the multiplex PCR reads with MiXCR, one entry per CDR3 protein. The sample contains under 300,000 distinct CDR3 sequences, around 19% of which appear only once. Stated time point: newly diagnosed GD, antithyroid drugs for less than 3 months. RNA extracted from PBMCs served as the sequencing template. Graves' disease diagnosis followed American Thyroid Association guidelines. The germline CDR1 and CDR2 sequences are SGHRS and YFSETQ. The V segment lost 2 bases and the J segment 4 bases; nucleotides outside the gene matches: 11. CDR3 length: 17 amino acids. These data were likewise used in another study, on T cells in Graves' hyperthyroidism and ophthalmopathy.

Sample: peripheral blood mononuclear cells (PBMCs), taken at new diagnosis, from a patient treated with antithyroid drugs. The chain links TRBV5-1 to TRBJ1-4, with 7 bases that match TRBD1. The TCR comes from a woman in her 30s with Graves disease. CDR3 region: CASSFDTGASLNEKLFF. CDR3 in DNA: TGCGCCAGCAGCTTCGATACAGGGGCGTCGCTTAATGAAAAACTGTTTTTT.